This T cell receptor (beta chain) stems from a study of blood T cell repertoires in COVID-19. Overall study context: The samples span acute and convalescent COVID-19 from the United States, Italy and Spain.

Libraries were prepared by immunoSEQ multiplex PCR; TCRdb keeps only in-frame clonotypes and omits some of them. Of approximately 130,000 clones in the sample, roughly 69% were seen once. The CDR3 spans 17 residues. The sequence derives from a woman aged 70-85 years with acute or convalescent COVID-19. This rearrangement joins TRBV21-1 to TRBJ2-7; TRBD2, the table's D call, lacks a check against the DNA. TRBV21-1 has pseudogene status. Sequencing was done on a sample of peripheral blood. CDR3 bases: TGTGCCAGCAGCAAACGGACTAGCGGGAGTAAGGCCTACGAGCAGTACTTC. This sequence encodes CASSKRTSGSKAYEQYF.